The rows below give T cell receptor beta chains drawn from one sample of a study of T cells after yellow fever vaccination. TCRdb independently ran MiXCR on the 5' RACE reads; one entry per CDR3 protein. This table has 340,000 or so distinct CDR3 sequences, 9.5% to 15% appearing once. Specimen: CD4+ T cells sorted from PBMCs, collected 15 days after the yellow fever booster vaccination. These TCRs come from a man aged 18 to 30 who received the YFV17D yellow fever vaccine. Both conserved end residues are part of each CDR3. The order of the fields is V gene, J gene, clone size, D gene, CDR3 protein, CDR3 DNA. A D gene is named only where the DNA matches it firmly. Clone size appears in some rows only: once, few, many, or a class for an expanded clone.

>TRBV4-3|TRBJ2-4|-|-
CASSQQQGPENIQYF
TGCGCCAGCAGCCAACAACAGGGCCCGGAAAACATTCAGTACTTC
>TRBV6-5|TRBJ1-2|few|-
CASSLRTAYGYTF
TGTGCCAGCAGTCTCCGGACAGCCTATGGCTACACCTTC
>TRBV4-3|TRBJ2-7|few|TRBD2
CASSHSGGFADEQYF
TGCGCCAGCAGCCATTCGGGGGGGTTCGCCGACGAGCAGTACTTC
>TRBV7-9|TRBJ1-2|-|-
CASSSRSYTF
TGTGCCAGCAGCTCTCGGAGCTACACCTTC
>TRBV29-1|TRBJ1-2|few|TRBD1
CSVGTGRGYTF
TGCAGCGTTGGGACAGGGAGAGGCTACACCTTC
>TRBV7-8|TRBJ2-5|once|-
CASSGLEETQYF
TGTGCCAGCAGCGGGCTAGAAGAGACCCAGTACTTC
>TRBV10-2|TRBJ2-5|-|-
CASPSGSRETQYF
TGCGCCAGCCCCAGCGGGTCCCGAGAGACCCAGTACTTC
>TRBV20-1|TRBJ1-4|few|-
CSAVHGGLANEKLFF
TGCAGTGCTGTCCACGGGGGCCTGGCGAATGAAAAACTGTTTTTT
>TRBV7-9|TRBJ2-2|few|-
CASSPTRRDTGELFF
TGTGCCAGCAGCCCAACTCGGCGGGACACCGGGGAGCTGTTTTTT
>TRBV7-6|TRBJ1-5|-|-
CASSLAWTPLNQPQHF
TGTGCCAGCAGCTTAGCCTGGACCCCGCTAAATCAGCCCCAGCATTTT
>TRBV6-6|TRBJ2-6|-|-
CASGMSSGANVLTF
TGTGCCAGCGGCATGAGCTCTGGGGCCAACGTCCTGACTTTC
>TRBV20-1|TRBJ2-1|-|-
CSASSNAGYYNEQFF
TGCAGTGCTAGTAGTAACGCGGGGTACTACAATGAGCAGTTCTTC
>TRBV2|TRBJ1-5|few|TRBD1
CASSATGSQPQHF
TGTGCCAGCAGTGCGACAGGGAGTCAGCCCCAGCATTTT
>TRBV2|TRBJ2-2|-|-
CASSEQGSTGELFF
TGTGCCAGCAGTGAACAGGGAAGCACCGGGGAGCTGTTTTTT
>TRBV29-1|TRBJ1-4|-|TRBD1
CSASGQQAEKLFF
TGCAGCGCCTCGGGACAGCAAGCTGAAAAACTGTTTTTT
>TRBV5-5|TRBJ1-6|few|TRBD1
CASRTGQGSSPLHF
TGTGCCAGCAGAACGGGACAGGGGAGTTCACCCCTCCACTTT
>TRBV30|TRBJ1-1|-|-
CAWRKGLSPLNTEAFF
TGTGCCTGGAGAAAAGGCCTCTCGCCTCTGAACACTGAAGCTTTCTTT
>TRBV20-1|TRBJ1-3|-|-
CSARAISGNTIYF
TGCAGTGCTCGGGCGATCTCTGGAAACACCATATATTTT
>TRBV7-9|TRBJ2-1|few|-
CASSLAGSRYNEQFF
TGTGCCAGCAGCTTAGCCGGGTCCCGATACAATGAGCAGTTCTTC
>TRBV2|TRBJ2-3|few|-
CAHVGAGAVTDTQYF
TGTGCCCACGTTGGGGCGGGGGCGGTCACAGATACGCAGTATTTT
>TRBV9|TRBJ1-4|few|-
CASELLATNEKLFF
TGTGCCAGCGAGCTTTTGGCAACTAATGAAAAACTGTTTTTT
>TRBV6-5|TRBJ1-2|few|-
CASSPVGGYGYTF
TGTGCCAGCAGCCCGGTGGGCGGCTATGGCTACACCTTC
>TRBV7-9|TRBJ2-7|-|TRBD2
CASTHSRGEFYEQYF
TGTGCCAGCACCCACTCGCGGGGGGAATTCTACGAGCAGTACTTC
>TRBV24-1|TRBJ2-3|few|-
CATSDSQSTDTQYF
TGTGCCACCAGTGATTCGCAAAGCACAGATACGCAGTATTTT
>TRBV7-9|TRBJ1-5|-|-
CASSAWDQPQHF
TGTGCCAGCAGCGCCTGGGATCAGCCCCAGCATTTT
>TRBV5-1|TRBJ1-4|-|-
CATSVQGNEKLFF
TGCGCCACCTCGGTACAGGGCAATGAAAAACTGTTTTTT
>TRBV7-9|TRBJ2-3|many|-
CASSFPGGGTDTQYF
TGTGCCAGCAGCTTCCCCGGGGGAGGCACAGATACGCAGTATTTT
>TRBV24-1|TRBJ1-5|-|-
CATSAPPDGHQHF
TGTGCCACCAGCGCTCCCCCGGACGGACACCAGCATTTT
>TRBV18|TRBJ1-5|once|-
CASSPRAIQGHLSFGEPQHF
TGTGCCAGCTCACCACGGGCGATACAAGGACATCTCAGTTTTGGTGAGCCCCAGCATTTT
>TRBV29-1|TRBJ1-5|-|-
CSVAYEGNQPQHF
TGCAGCGTTGCGTACGAGGGGAATCAGCCCCAGCATTTT
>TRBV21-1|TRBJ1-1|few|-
CASTPTGTEAFF
TGTGCCAGCACCCCTACAGGGACTGAAGCTTTCTTT
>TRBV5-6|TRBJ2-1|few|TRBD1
CASSGTGGDEQFF
TGTGCCAGCAGCGGTACAGGGGGCGATGAGCAGTTCTTC
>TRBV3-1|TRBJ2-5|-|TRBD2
CASSLRGTQETQYF
TGTGCCAGCAGCCTGCGGGGGACGCAAGAGACCCAGTACTTC
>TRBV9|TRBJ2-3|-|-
CASSALNTDTQYF
TGTGCCAGCAGCGCTCTCAACACAGATACGCAGTATTTT
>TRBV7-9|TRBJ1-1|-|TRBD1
CASSPWTGGKTEAFF
TGTGCCAGCAGCCCCTGGACAGGGGGCAAAACTGAAGCTTTCTTT
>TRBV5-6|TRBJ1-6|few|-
CASNLGGDSPLHF
TGTGCCAGCAACCTCGGGGGTGATTCACCCCTCCACTTT
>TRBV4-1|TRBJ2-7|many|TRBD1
CASSQDGTGPFYEQYF
TGCGCCAGCAGCCAAGATGGGACAGGGCCATTCTACGAGCAGTACTTC
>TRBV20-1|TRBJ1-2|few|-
CSARDGDYGYTF
TGCAGTGCTAGAGATGGGGACTATGGCTACACCTTC
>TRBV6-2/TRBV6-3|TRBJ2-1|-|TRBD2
CASRALAGGPFEQFF
TGTGCCAGCAGAGCACTAGCGGGGGGGCCATTTGAGCAGTTCTTC